This T cell receptor beta chain was sequenced during a study of radiation and T cells in renal cell carcinoma. Looked up from germline, CDR1 is SGHVS and CDR2 is FQNEAQ. V was pared by 5 bases and J by 6 bases, with 8 bases between. CDR3 length equals 12 residues. Indicated time point: blood 4 weeks post-SBRT, at nephrectomy. Treatment reported: 15 Gy SBRT to primary tumor, nephrectomy 4 weeks later. Nephrectomy followed 15 Gy stereotactic body radiation by 4 weeks. Points from the study as a whole: Without pretreatment biopsies, baseline tumor clonotype presence was undetermined.

The protocol was immunoSEQ multiplex PCR, while the TCRdb copy is restricted to in-frame clones and leaves out a portion. The sample carries fewer than 200,000 clones, approximately 90% recorded once. In this sample, this clone turned up once. Its antigen is unknown. The origin of this receptor is a woman aged 50 to 65 with renal cell carcinoma. The sample here was blood, taken from a patient whose treatment included radiotherapy and nephrectomy. The gene calls are TRBV7-8 and TRBJ2-1; D is perhaps TRBD1 (5 bases). CDR3 coding DNA: TGTGCCAGCAGCGTCAGGGTCAATGAGCAGTTCTTC. This encodes CASSVRVNEQFF.